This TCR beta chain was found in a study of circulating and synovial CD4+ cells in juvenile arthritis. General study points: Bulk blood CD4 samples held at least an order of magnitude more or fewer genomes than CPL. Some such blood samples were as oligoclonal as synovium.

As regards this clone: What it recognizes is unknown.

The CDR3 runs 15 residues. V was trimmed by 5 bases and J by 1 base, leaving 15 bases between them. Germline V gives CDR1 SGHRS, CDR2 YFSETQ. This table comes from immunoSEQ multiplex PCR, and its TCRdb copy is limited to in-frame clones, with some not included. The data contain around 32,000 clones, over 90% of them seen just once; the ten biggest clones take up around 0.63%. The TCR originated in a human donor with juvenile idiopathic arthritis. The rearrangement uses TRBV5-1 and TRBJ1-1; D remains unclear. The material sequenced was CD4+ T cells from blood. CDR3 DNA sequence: TGCGCCAGCAGGGCCGGGGATTTAGGGAACACTGAAGCTTTCTTT. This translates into CASRAGDLGNTEAFF.